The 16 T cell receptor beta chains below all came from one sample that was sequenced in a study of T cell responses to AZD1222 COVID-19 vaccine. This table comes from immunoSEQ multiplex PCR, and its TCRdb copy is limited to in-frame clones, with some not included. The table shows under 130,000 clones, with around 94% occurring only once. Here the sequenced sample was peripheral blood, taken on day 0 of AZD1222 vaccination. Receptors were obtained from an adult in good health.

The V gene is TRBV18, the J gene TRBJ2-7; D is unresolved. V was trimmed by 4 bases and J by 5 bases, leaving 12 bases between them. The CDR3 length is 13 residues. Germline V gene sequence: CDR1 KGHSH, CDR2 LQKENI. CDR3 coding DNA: TGTGCCAGCTCACTTTCTTCTCCAAACGAGCAGTACTTC. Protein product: CASSLSSPNEQYF.

The CDR3 DNA reads as TGTGCCAGCAGTTTATCGGGGGGTTCGTACAGAATGAACACTGAAGCTTTCTTT. Its translation: CASSLSGGSYRMNTEAFF. This chain connects TRBV27 to TRBJ1-1; a possible D gene is TRBD1 (5 bases). Germline lookup yields CDR1 MNHEY and CDR2 SMNVEV (reference sequence). V shed 0 bases and J shed 0 bases, with 17 bases lying between them. The CDR3 contains 18 residues.

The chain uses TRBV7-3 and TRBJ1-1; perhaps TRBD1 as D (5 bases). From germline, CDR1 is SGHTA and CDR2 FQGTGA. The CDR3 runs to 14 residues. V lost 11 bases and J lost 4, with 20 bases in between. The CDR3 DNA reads TGTGCCCCCCCCCGGGGCGGGTTGGGCACTGAAGCTTTCTTT. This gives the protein CAPPRGGLGTEAFF. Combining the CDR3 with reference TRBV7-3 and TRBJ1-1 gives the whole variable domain GAGVSQTPSNKVTEKGKYVELRCDPISGHTALYWYRQSLGQGPEFLIYFQGTGAADDSGLPNDRFFAVRPEGSVSTLKIQRTERGDSAVYLCAPPRGGLGTEAFFGQGTRLTVV.

This CDR3 is CATSDFSGNTIYF. The CDR3 nucleotides read TGTGCCACCAGTGATTTTTCAGGAAACACCATATATTTT. The chain combines TRBV24-1 with TRBJ1-3; D is undetermined. Trimming left V 1 base short and J 4 bases short, with 4 bases between. Germline-derived CDR1 and CDR2 are KGHDR and SFDVKD. CDR3 size: 13 residues.

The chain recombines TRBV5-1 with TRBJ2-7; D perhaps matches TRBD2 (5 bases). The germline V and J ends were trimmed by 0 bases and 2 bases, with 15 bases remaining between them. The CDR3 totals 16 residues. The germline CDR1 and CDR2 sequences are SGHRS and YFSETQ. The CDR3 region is CASSLAVTSQAYEQYF. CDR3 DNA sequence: TGCGCCAGCAGCTTGGCCGTAACTAGTCAAGCCTACGAGCAGTACTTC.

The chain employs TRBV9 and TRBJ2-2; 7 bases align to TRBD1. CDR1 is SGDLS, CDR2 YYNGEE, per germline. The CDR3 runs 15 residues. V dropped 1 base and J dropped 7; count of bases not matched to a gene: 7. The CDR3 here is CASSVQTGRGGELFF. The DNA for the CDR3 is TGTGCCAGCAGCGTACAGACAGGGCGAGGCGGGGAGCTGTTTTTT.

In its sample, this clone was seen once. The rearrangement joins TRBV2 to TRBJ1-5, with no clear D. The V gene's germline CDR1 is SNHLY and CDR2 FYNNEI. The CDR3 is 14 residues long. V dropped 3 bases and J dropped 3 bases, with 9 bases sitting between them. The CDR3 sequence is CASSDRINNQPQHF. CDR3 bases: TGTGCCAGCAGTGACAGAATTAACAATCAGCCCCAGCATTTT.

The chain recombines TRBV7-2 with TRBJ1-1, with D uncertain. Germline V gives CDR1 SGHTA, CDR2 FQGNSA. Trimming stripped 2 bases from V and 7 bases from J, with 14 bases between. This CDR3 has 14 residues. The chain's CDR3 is CASSLNWGSVEAFF. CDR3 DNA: TGTGCCAGCAGCTTAAACTGGGGTAGTGTTGAAGCTTTCTTT.

CDR3 sequence reads: CASSLGLALETQYF. Written as DNA, the CDR3 is TGCGCCAGCAGCTTGGGACTAGCTTTGGAGACCCAGTACTTC. The chain employs TRBV5-1 and TRBJ2-5; the match to TRBD2 covers 7 bases. Germline-derived CDR1 and CDR2 are SGHRS and YFSETQ. There are 14 residues in the CDR3. After removal of 0 bases from V and 5 bases from J, the junction contained 4 bases not matched to a gene.

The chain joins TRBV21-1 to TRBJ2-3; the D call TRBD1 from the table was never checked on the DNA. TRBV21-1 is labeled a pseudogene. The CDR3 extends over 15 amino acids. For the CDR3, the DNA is TGTGCCAGCAACCCCTGGGTGCAGGCCGGAGATACGCAGTATTTT. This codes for CASNPWVQAGDTQYF.

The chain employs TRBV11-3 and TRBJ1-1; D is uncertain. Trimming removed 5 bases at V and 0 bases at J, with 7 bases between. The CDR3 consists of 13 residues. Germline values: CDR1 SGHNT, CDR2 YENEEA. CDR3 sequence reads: CASSPHMNTEAFF. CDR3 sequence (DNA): TGTGCCAGCAGCCCGCACATGAACACTGAAGCTTTCTTT.

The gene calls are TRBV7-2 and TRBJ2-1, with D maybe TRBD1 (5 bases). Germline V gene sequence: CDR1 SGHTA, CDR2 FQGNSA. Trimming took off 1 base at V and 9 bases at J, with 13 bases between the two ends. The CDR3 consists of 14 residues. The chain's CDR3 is CASSLEGSPIEQFF. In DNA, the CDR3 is TGTGCCAGCAGCTTAGAGGGGTCCCCTATTGAGCAGTTCTTC.

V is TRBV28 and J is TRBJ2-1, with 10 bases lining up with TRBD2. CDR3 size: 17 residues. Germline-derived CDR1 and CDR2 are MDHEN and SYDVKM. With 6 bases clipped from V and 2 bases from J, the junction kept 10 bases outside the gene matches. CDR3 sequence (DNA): TGTGCCAGCAGGTCAGGGGCTAGCGGGAGAGCCTACAATGAGCAGTTCTTC. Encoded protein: CASRSGASGRAYNEQFF.

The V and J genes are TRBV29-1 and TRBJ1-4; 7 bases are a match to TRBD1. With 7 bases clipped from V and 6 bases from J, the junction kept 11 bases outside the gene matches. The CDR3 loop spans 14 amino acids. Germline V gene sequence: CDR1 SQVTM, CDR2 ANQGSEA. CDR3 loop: CSALQGFGHEKLFF. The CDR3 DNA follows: TGCAGCGCACTACAGGGGTTTGGACATGAAAAACTGTTTTTT.

CDR3 coding DNA: TGCGCCAGCAGACCCAGCCTCTCTGGAAACACCATATATTTT. Protein sequence: CASRPSLSGNTIYF. The J gene is TRBJ1-3, the V gene TRBV5-1; D is ambiguous. The CDR3 loop spans 14 amino acids. Germline CDR1 is SGHRS and CDR2 is YFSETQ. Trimming pared 5 bases from V and 0 bases from J, leaving 9 bases between.

For the CDR3, the DNA is TGTGCCAGTAAGTGGGCTTTGGATTCACCCCTCCACTTT. Its translation: CASKWALDSPLHF. The J gene is TRBJ1-6, the V gene TRBV19; D gene unclear. The CDR3 sequence is 13 residues long. CDR1 is LNHDA, CDR2 SQIVND, per germline (reference sequence). Deletions cut 7 bases from V and 8 bases from J, with 12 bases between.